This is a list of T cell receptor beta chains from one sample in a study of cytomegalovirus exposure and HLA in healthy donors. Generated by immunoSEQ multiplex PCR, the TCRdb table keeps only in-frame clones and is missing some. The data show some 180,000 clones, approximately 73% seen once. Material for sequencing was PBMCs. The origin of the receptors is a woman aged 25 to 45 in good health and CMV-seropositive. Each CDR3 is given with its conserved first and last residue. Each record gives: J gene, clone size, D gene, V gene, CDR3 protein, CDR3 DNA. D genes are given only for firm matches. Some rows have no size entry. The others give once, few or many, or a class for an expanded clone.

TRBJ2-7,NA,TRBD1,TRBV14,CASSPLQRWGTGAYEQYF,TGTGCCAGCAGCCCTCTCCAGCGGTGGGGGACAGGGGCATACGAGCAGTACTTC
TRBJ2-5,once,NA,TRBV7-2,CASTSGPQETQYF,TGTGCCAGCACCTCAGGGCCCCAAGAGACCCAGTACTTC
TRBJ2-1,NA,NA,TRBV14,CASSQLRYNEQFF,TGTGCCAGCAGCCAGCTCAGGTACAATGAGCAGTTCTTC
TRBJ1-2,NA,NA,TRBV10-1,CAARFRRGGYTF,TGCGCCGCCAGGTTCCGACGGGGTGGCTACACCTTC
TRBJ2-7,few,TRBD2,TRBV10-1,CASSEFGLAPREQYF,TGCGCCAGCAGTGAGTTTGGACTAGCTCCGAGGGAGCAGTACTTC
TRBJ1-2,NA,NA,TRBV4-3,CASSQVRAARDYGYTF,TGCGCCAGCAGCCAAGTGAGGGCCGCGAGAGACTATGGCTACACCTTC
TRBJ2-3,few,TRBD2,TRBV30,CATSGGLSTDTQYF,TGTGCCACTAGCGGGGGGCTAAGCACAGATACGCAGTATTTT
TRBJ1-6,NA,TRBD1,TRBV5-1,CASRARTGTNSPLHF,TGCGCCAGCAGAGCCCGGACAGGGACTAATTCACCCCTCCACTTT
TRBJ2-2,NA,NA,TRBV6-5,CASSRGLLNTGELFF,TGTGCCAGCAGCAGAGGACTATTGAACACCGGGGAGCTGTTTTTT
TRBJ2-5,NA,NA,TRBV11-3,CASSLRTGLETQYF,TGTGCCAGCAGCCTCAGAACAGGGTTGGAGACCCAGTACTTC
TRBJ2-7,NA,NA,TRBV27,CASSTLRALTVGLSYEQYF,TGTGCCAGCAGTACCCTTAGGGCCCTAACTGTTGGACTATCCTACGAGCAGTACTTC
TRBJ1-5,NA,NA,TRBV6-6,CASSRRGRRQPQHF,TGTGCCAGCAGTCGGCGGGGTCGGAGGCAGCCCCAGCATTTT
TRBJ2-5,NA,TRBD1,TRBV5-1,CASSLEDRAGETQYF,TGCGCCAGCAGCTTGGAGGACAGGGCTGGGGAGACCCAGTACTTC
TRBJ2-2,NA,TRBD1,TRBV11-2,CASSLGQYAAGELFF,TGTGCCAGCAGCTTGGGACAGTACGCGGCCGGGGAGCTGTTTTTT
TRBJ1-6,NA,TRBD1,TRBV28,CASSLSFLGQGNSPLHF,TGTGCCAGCAGTTTAAGTTTCCTGGGACAGGGAAATTCACCCCTCCACTTT
TRBJ2-3,NA,TRBD2,TRBV30,CAWSVASGGRDTQYF,TGTGCCTGGAGTGTAGCTAGCGGGGGGCGGGATACGCAGTATTTT
TRBJ2-5,NA,TRBD1,TRBV10-3,CAIRDRGETQYF,TGTGCCATCAGAGACAGGGGTGAGACCCAGTACTTC
TRBJ1-1,NA,TRBD1,TRBV10-3,CAIRVGQGARTEAFF,TGTGCCATCAGAGTTGGACAGGGGGCACGGACTGAAGCTTTCTTT
TRBJ1-2,NA,NA,TRBV7-5,CARSLSPGTAMEGYTF,TGTGCCAGAAGCTTATCACCCGGGACAGCTATGGAGGGCTACACCTTC